This T cell receptor beta chain came from a study of T cell repertoires in cytomegalovirus infection. The wider study: Alongside well-studied HLA-B-restricted CMV epitopes, recently identified HLA-C-restricted CMV epitopes were also used. Public TCR beta signatures marked donors with CMV infection and the matching HLA.

This clonotype turned up a few times. Its antigen is undetermined. TCRdb itself ran the reads through MiXCR, one entry per CDR3 protein. Among a few hundred thousand distinct CDR3 sequences listed, under 55% were seen once. The CDR3 extends over 15 amino acids. The germline gives CDR1 SGHTA, CDR2 FQGNSA. Trimming removed 6 bases at V and 6 bases at J, with 18 bases between. The chain carries TRBV7-2 and TRBJ2-1; a weak D match, TRBD2 (6 bases). The starting material was cultured PBMCs, obtained from culture after CMV antigen stimulation. The TCR comes from a human donor in good health (CMV status not recorded). Some clones in this sample may be carry-over from other donors' samples. CDR3 amino acids: CASSRRGGGINEQFF. DNA for the CDR3: TGTGCCAGCAGTCGTCGGGGTGGCGGGATCAATGAGCAGTTCTTC.